This TCR beta chain originates from a study of T cell responses to AZD1222 COVID-19 vaccine. Points from the study as a whole: Increases in Spike-specific TCR breadth and depth were seen after two AZD1222 doses. Most donors were white British, females outnumbered males, and clonal diversity was possibly underestimated.

The length of the CDR3 is 15 residues. Germline CDR1 is LNHDA and CDR2 is SQIVND (reference sequence). Trimming stripped 5 bases from V and 5 bases from J, with 15 bases between. Clones were read by immunoSEQ multiplex PCR, and TCRdb kept only the in-frame ones, dropping some. The table includes 130,000 or so clones, 91% detected once. Of note for this clone: The antigen remains undetermined.

This chain links TRBV19 with TRBJ1-4, with a possible D match to TRBD1 (5 bases). The source was peripheral blood, collected 28 days after the second AZD1222 dose. The source of this sequence is an adult who received the AZD1222 COVID-19 vaccine. CDR3 bases: TGTGCCAGTAGTCGTAAGGGCAGGGACAATGAAAAACTGTTTTTT. Its protein product is CASSRKGRDNEKLFF.